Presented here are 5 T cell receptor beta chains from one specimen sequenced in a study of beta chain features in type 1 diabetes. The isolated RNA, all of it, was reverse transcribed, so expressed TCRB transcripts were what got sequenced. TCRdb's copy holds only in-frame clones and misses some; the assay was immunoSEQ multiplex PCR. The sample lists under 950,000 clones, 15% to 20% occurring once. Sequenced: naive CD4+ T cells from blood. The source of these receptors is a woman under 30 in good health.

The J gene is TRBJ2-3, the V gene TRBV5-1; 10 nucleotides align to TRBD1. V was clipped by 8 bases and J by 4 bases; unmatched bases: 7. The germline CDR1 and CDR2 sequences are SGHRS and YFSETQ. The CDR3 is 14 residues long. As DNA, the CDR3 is TGCGCCAGTAGGGACAGGGGTGTAGCAGATACGCAGTATTTT. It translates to CASRDRGVADTQYF.

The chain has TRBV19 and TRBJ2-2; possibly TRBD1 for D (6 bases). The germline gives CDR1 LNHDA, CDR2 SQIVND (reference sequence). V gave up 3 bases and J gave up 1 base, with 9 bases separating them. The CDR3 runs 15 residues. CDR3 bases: TGTGCCAGTAGTATGAGAGGGGGGAACACCGGGGAGCTGTTTTTT. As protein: CASSMRGGNTGELFF.

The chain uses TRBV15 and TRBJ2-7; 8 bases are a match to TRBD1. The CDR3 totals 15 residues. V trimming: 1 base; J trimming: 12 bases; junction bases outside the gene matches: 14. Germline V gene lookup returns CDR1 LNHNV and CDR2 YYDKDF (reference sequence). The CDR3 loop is CATSRGGTGRLDPYF. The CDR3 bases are TGTGCCACCAGCAGAGGGGGGACAGGACGCCTCGATCCGTACTTC.

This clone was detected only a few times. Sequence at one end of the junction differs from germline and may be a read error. CDR3 residues: CASSPSLNSAAQNF. CDR3 coding DNA: TGCGCCAGCAGCCCCTCCCTGAACTCGGCGGCACAGAACTTC. The rearrangement uses TRBV4-3 and TRBJ2-4; no reliable D call. This CDR3 is 14 amino acids long. Germline loops: CDR1 LGHNA, CDR2 YSLEER.

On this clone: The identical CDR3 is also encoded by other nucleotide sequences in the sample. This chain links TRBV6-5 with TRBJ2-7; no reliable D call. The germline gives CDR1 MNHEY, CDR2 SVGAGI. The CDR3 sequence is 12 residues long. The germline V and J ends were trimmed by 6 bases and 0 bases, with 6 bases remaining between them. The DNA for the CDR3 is TGTGCCAGCAGCCGGAGCTCCTACGAGCAGTACTTC. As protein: CASSRSSYEQYF.